The next 32 T cell receptor beta chains were all read from a single sample in a study of Graves' ophthalmopathy and Graves' hyperthyroidism. The authors amplified TCR beta CDR3 regions, and they did so from RNA transcripts for repertoire sequencing. Amplification began with first-round RT-PCR using HTBI primers, then second-round multiplex PCR was performed. TCRdb re-analysed the multiplex PCR reads in MiXCR, keeping a single row per CDR3 protein. The profile covers 200,000 to 250,000 distinct CDR3 sequences, with 20% to 25% appearing a single time and roughly 44% taken by the ten largest. The source material was peripheral blood. These receptors all stem from a woman in her fifties or sixties with Graves' ophthalmopathy.

This clonotype has ten or more counts. An end of the junction differs from the germline gene, which may be a read error. The chain employs TRBV19 and TRBJ1-6; 8 nucleotides line up with TRBD1. Germline values: CDR1 LNHDA, CDR2 SQIVND (reference sequence). The CDR3 totals 17 residues. The CDR3 DNA reads as TGTGCCAGTAGTACCTCCGGGACAGGAGGTGGTAATCCACCCCTCCACTTT. Its translation is CASSTSGTGGGNPPLHF.

This clonotype was detected ten times or more. The chain is built from TRBV6-5 and TRBJ2-5; 8 positions match TRBD1. The CDR3 has 15 amino acids. In germline, CDR1 is MNHEY, CDR2 SVGAGI. V lost 2 bases to trimming and J lost 5 bases; unmatched junction nucleotides: 7. CDR3 protein: CASSYATGVRETQYF. For the CDR3, the DNA is TGTGCCAGCAGTTACGCGACAGGGGTACGGGAGACCCAGTACTTC.

This chain connects TRBV28 to TRBJ2-7; 13 bases line up with TRBD2. Losses at the gene ends were 6 bases for V and 2 bases for J; bases not matched to a gene: 10. Germline CDR1 and CDR2: MDHEN and SYDVKM. The CDR3 consists of 17 residues. CDR3 amino acids: CASRDTSGRGWTYEQYF. The CDR3 bases are TGTGCCAGCAGAGATACTAGCGGGAGGGGGTGGACCTACGAGCAGTACTTC. Full variable domain (rest looked up from reference TRBV28 and TRBJ2-7): DVKVTQSSRYLVKRTGEKVFLECVQDMDHENMFWYRQDPGLGLRLIYFSYDVKMKEKGDIPEGYSVSREKKERFSLILESASTNQTSMYLCASRDTSGRGWTYEQYFGPGTRLTVT.

About this clonotype: This could be a read error, since a much larger clone is one nucleotide away. The chain employs TRBV30 and TRBJ2-6; unclear D gene. The CDR3 sequence is 15 residues long. From germline, CDR1 is GTSNPN and CDR2 SVGIG (reference sequence). Trimming removed 2 bases from V and 6 bases from J, with 14 bases in between. CDR3 region: CAWSPGGTAANVLTF. The CDR3 coding sequence is TGTGCCTGGAGTCCGGGTGGAACTGCGGCCAACGTCCTGACTTTC. The complete variable domain, with remaining parts taken from reference TRBV30 and TRBJ2-6, reads SQTIHQWPATLVQPVGSPLSLECTVEGTSNPNLYWYRQAAGRGLQLLFYSVGIGQISSEVPQNLSASRPQDRQFILSSKKLLLSDSGFYLCAWSPGGTAANVLTFGAGSRLTVL.

This clonotype was seen repeatedly, ten times or more. The V and J genes are TRBV5-1 and TRBJ1-1; 10 nucleotides match TRBD1. Per germline, CDR1 SGHRS and CDR2 YFSETQ. With 2 bases clipped from V and 3 bases from J, the junction kept 4 bases outside the gene matches. This CDR3 is built from 15 residues. This CDR3 reads CASSFGTGEYTEAFF. The CDR3 coding sequence is TGCGCCAGCAGCTTTGGGACAGGGGAGTACACTGAAGCTTTCTTT. Full variable domain (outside the CDR3, taken from reference TRBV5-1 and TRBJ1-1): KAGVTQTPRYLIKTRGQQVTLSCSPISGHRSVSWYQQTPGQGLQFLFEYFSETQRNKGNFPGRFSGRQFSNSRSEMNVSTLELGDSALYLCASSFGTGEYTEAFFGQGTRLTVV.

This clonotype was picked up many times. The chain joins TRBV9 to TRBJ2-7, with TRBD1 identical over 8 bases. CDR1 and CDR2 (germline): SGDLS, YYNGEE. The CDR3 has 15 residues. The V and J ends lost 0 bases and 4 bases, in that order; junction bases with no gene match: 6. The CDR3 region has the DNA TGTGCCAGCAGCGTAGCCGGGACAGGCTATTACGAGCAGTACTTC. It translates to CASSVAGTGYYEQYF.

This clonotype was seen at least ten times. This chain connects TRBV6-1 to TRBJ1-5; D is unresolved. The V gene's germline CDR1 is MNHNS and CDR2 SASEGT. V lost 8 bases and J 5 bases, leaving 13 bases between the germline ends. The CDR3 spans 13 residues. Here the CDR3 reads CASSRGHYQPQHF. In nucleotides, the CDR3 is TGTGCCAGCTCCCGGGGTCATTATCAGCCCCAGCATTTT.

This clonotype came up many times. The chain has TRBV27 and TRBJ2-7, with 8 positions matching TRBD1. CDR1 is MNHEY, CDR2 SMNVEV, per germline (reference sequence). The CDR3 runs to 13 residues. V was pared by 2 bases and J by 4 bases, with 1 base of the junction left unmatched. This CDR3 is CASSLTGGYEQYF. The CDR3 DNA follows: TGTGCCAGCAGTTTAACAGGGGGATACGAGCAGTACTTC.

This clonotype was detected many times. This sequence joins TRBV9 and TRBJ2-2, with D unresolved. Germline assignment: CDR1 SGDLS and CDR2 YYNGEE. The CDR3 runs to 14 residues. V was shortened by 3 bases and J by 5 bases, with 11 bases between the two germline ends. In nucleotides, the CDR3 is TGTGCCAGCAGCGAGTTTTTGGCGACCGGGGAGCTGTTTTTT. This sequence encodes CASSEFLATGELFF. Full variable domain (outside the CDR3, taken from reference TRBV9 and TRBJ2-2): DSGVTQTPKHLITATGQRVTLRCSPRSGDLSVYWYQQSLDQGLQFLIQYYNGEERAKGNILERFSAQQFPDLHSELNLSSLELGDSALYFCASSEFLATGELFFGEGSRLTVL.

This clonotype was seen a handful of times. This rearrangement joins TRBV9 to TRBJ1-2; D remains ambiguous. This CDR3 has 15 amino acids. V dropped 0 bases and J dropped 8 bases, with 17 bases sitting between them. Germline loops: CDR1 SGDLS, CDR2 YYNGEE. The CDR3 loop reads CASSVGPDRVHGYTF. The CDR3 DNA is TGTGCCAGCAGCGTAGGACCAGATAGGGTGCACGGCTACACCTTC.

This clonotype came up many times. The rearrangement uses TRBV29-1 and TRBJ1-1; possibly TRBD1 for D (5 bases). Germline V lookup: CDR1 SQVTM, CDR2 ANQGSEA. V was clipped by 7 bases and J by 1 base, with 10 bases between them. The CDR3 consists of 12 residues. The CDR3 DNA reads TGCAGCGGAAGGACACCGAACACTGAAGCTTTCTTT. Protein product: CSGRTPNTEAFF. Supplemented by reference TRBV29-1 and TRBJ1-1, the full variable domain reads SAVISQKPSRDICQRGTSLTIQCQVDSQVTMMFWYRQQPGQSLTLIATANQGSEATYESGFVIDKFPISRPNLTFSTLTVSNMSPEDSSIYLCSGRTPNTEAFFGQGTRLTVV.

This chain joins TRBV18 and TRBJ1-1; maybe TRBD1 (6 bases). CDR3 size: 15 residues. From germline, CDR1 is KGHSH and CDR2 LQKENI. The ends were cut back, 8 bases at V and 2 bases at J, with 18 bases in the middle. The chain's CDR3 is CASRGGGRPNTEAFF. CDR3 coding DNA: TGTGCCAGCCGGGGGGGGGGCCGACCCAACACTGAAGCTTTCTTT.

The chain links TRBV6-1 to TRBJ1-1; 7 positions match TRBD1. The CDR3 sequence is 15 residues long. Germline V gene lookup returns CDR1 MNHNS and CDR2 SASEGT. With 6 bases clipped from V and 2 bases from J, the junction kept 9 bases outside the gene matches. As DNA, the CDR3 is TGTGCCAGCAGAACCTTTGACAGGGCAAACACTGAAGCTTTCTTT. Translating gives CASRTFDRANTEAFF.

This clonotype was seen at least ten times. The genes are TRBV7-2 and TRBJ2-5, with D possibly TRBD1 on 6 matching bases. This CDR3 is built from 14 residues. In germline, CDR1 is SGHTA, CDR2 FQGNSA. V lost 8 bases to trimming and J lost 9 bases, with 22 bases between them. CDR3 DNA sequence: TGTGCCAGCGGGCCCCGGGACAAGGCCATTGCCCAGTACTTC. Its protein product is CASGPRDKAIAQYF.

V is TRBV15 and J is TRBJ2-7; 11 positions agree with TRBD2. Trimming removed 8 bases from V and 3 bases from J; junction bases left unmatched: 6. The CDR3 contains 14 residues. Germline lookup yields CDR1 LNHNV and CDR2 YYDKDF (reference sequence). The CDR3 here is CATLATSGNYEQYF. CDR3 in DNA: TGTGCCACCCTAGCGACTAGCGGGAACTACGAGCAGTACTTC.

This clonotype was seen repeatedly, ten times or more. This rearrangement joins TRBV11-1 to TRBJ2-7; 7 bases are shared with TRBD2. Trimming took 5 bases from V and 2 from J; bases not matched to a gene: 12. Germline V gene sequence: CDR1 SGHAT, CDR2 FQDESV (reference sequence). This CDR3 comprises 16 residues. CDR3 DNA: TGTGCCAGCAGCCTCACCCCCGGACTAGGCACCTACGAGCAGTACTTC. Its translation: CASSLTPGLGTYEQYF.

This clonotype has at least ten counts. The chain links TRBV12-5 to TRBJ2-5; TRBD1 matches 7 bases. CDR1 and CDR2 from the germline V gene are LGHNT and FRNRAP. The CDR3 length is 13 residues. J gave up 5 bases and V 5 bases, and 5 bases lay outside the gene matches. CDR3 residues: CASGTGDWETQYF. The CDR3 region has the DNA TGTGCTAGTGGTACAGGGGATTGGGAGACCCAGTACTTC.

The rearrangement uses TRBV12-3 or TRBV12-4 and TRBJ1-5; tentative D call: TRBD1 (5 bases). Trimming took off 8 bases at V and 0 bases at J, with 14 bases between the two ends. This CDR3 has 15 amino acids. CDR3 coding DNA: TGTGCCAGCGGGCCCGGGACCGCTAGCAATCAGCCCCAGCATTTT. Encoded protein: CASGPGTASNQPQHF.

This clonotype was counted many times. The chain recombines TRBV2 with TRBJ2-1; tentative D call: TRBD1 (5 bases). This CDR3 spans 16 amino acids. Germline CDR1 reads SNHLY; CDR2 reads FYNNEI. Between the trimmed V and J ends, which lost 4 bases and 4 bases, there was a span of 17 bases. The CDR3 DNA reads TGTGCCAGCAGTGTCTTTCAGGGCCCAGGGTACAATGAGCAGTTCTTC. It yields the protein CASSVFQGPGYNEQFF.

In its sample, this clonotype was seen many times. V and J are TRBV9 and TRBJ1-2; no definite D call. The CDR3 is made up of 13 amino acids. Germline V gene data show CDR1 as SGDLS and CDR2 as YYNGEE. The ends were cut back, 2 bases at V and 0 bases at J, with 5 bases in the middle. The DNA for the CDR3 is TGTGCCAGCAGCGTGTCATCTAACTATGGCTACACCTTC. Translation gives CASSVSSNYGYTF.

In this sample, this clonotype turned up once. This chain joins TRBV12-3 or TRBV12-4 and TRBJ1-6; D not certain. Trimming left V 6 bases short and J 8 bases short, with 17 bases between. The length of the CDR3 is 15 residues. CDR3 sequence (DNA): TGTGCCAGCAGCTCCCGGGGAGGCGCCGATTCACCCCTCCACTTT. Protein: CASSSRGGADSPLHF.

V gene TRBV6-1 combines with J gene TRBJ2-2, with 11 bases lining up with TRBD2. The V and J ends lost 8 bases and 4 bases, in that order; junction bases with no gene match: 6. The CDR3 contains 15 residues. Germline assignment: CDR1 MNHNS and CDR2 SASEGT. CDR3 coding DNA: TGTGCCAGCCGATTAGCGGGAGGGGGCACCGGGGAGCTGTTTTTT. This encodes CASRLAGGGTGELFF.

The sample holds many counts of this clonotype. The chain employs TRBV28 and TRBJ1-5, with TRBD1 identical over 7 bases. CDR3 size: 15 residues. CDR1 is MDHEN, CDR2 SYDVKM, per germline. The ends lost 3 bases at V and 4 bases at J; junction bases unmatched: 6. The CDR3 coding sequence is TGTGCCAGCAGTTTGCCCGACAGGGCTAATCAGCCCCAGCATTTT. It yields the protein CASSLPDRANQPQHF.

This clonotype was observed a few times. This sequence joins TRBV7-9 and TRBJ2-5, with D perhaps TRBD2 (5 bases). V lost 5 bases, J lost 9 bases, and 10 bases lay in between. The CDR3 runs to 11 residues. Germline V lookup: CDR1 SEHNR, CDR2 FQNEAQ (reference sequence). This CDR3 reads CASSNTGAQYF. As DNA, the CDR3 is TGTGCCAGCAGCAACACCGGGGCCCAGTACTTC. The full variable domain, completed using reference TRBV7-9 and TRBJ2-5, is DTGVSQNPRHKITKRGQNVTFRCDPISEHNRLYWYRQTLGQGPEFLTYFQNEAQLEKSRLLSDRFSAERPKGSFSTLEIQRTEQGDSAMYLCASSNTGAQYFGPGTRLLVL.

This clonotype has a count of ten or more. The chain couples TRBV6-2 or TRBV6-3 to TRBJ2-4; D gene uncertain. The CDR3 is 14 residues long. Germline-derived CDR1 and CDR2 are MNHEY and SVGEGT. With 2 bases removed from V and 6 bases from J, the gap between germline ends came to 11 bases. CDR3 region: CASSYRGPGNIQYF. CDR3 nucleotides: TGTGCCAGCAGTTACCGAGGACCGGGAAACATTCAGTACTTC.

About this clonotype itself: Given a much more abundant clone one base away, this may be a read error. The V and J genes are TRBV19 and TRBJ1-1; D ambiguous. The germline gives CDR1 LNHDA, CDR2 SQIVND (reference sequence). The CDR3 consists of 14 residues. CDR3 region: CASSTRVFNTEALF. Here the CDR3 DNA reads TGTGCCAGTAGTACACGAGTATTTAACACTGAAGCTCTCTTT.

This clonotype appeared many times. V gene TRBV27 combines with J gene TRBJ2-7; the D is unclear. Germline CDR1 is MNHEY and CDR2 is SMNVEV (reference sequence). The CDR3 covers 14 residues. V lost 3 bases and J 4 bases, leaving 13 bases between the germline ends. The CDR3 loop is CASSFKGVLYEQYF. The CDR3, as DNA: TGTGCCAGCAGTTTCAAAGGTGTTTTGTACGAGCAGTACTTC.

This clonotype was seen repeatedly, ten times or more. This chain links TRBV11-2 with TRBJ1-6; no clear D. Trimming stripped 5 bases from V and 1 base from J, with 9 bases between. Germline assignment: CDR1 SGHAT and CDR2 FQNNGV. This CDR3 has 15 amino acids. CDR3 sequence (DNA): TGTGCCAGCAGCCAAATGGGGTCCTATAATTCACCCCTCCACTTT. Amino acids: CASSQMGSYNSPLHF.

The V and J genes are TRBV10-3 and TRBJ2-7; the D gene is possibly TRBD1 (6 bases). V was shortened by 3 bases and J by 2 bases, with 11 bases between the two germline ends. Germline V lookup: CDR1 ENHRY, CDR2 SYGVKD. CDR3 length: 14 amino acids. CDR3 loop: CAISEAAGAYEQYF. The CDR3 coding sequence is TGTGCCATCAGTGAAGCGGCAGGGGCCTACGAGCAGTACTTC.

Ten or more counts support this clonotype. In DNA form, the CDR3 reads TGCAGCGTCGCCCACAGGGGCTCTGGATACGAGCAGTACTTC. Its protein is CSVAHRGSGYEQYF. The genes are TRBV29-1 and TRBJ2-7; 7 bases line up with TRBD1. The CDR3 loop spans 14 amino acids. After removal of 6 bases from V and 4 bases from J, the junction contained 12 bases not matched to a gene. In germline, CDR1 is SQVTM, CDR2 ANQGSEA.

The chain carries TRBV6-1 and TRBJ1-5; the D gene is possibly TRBD1 (5 bases). Germline V gene lookup returns CDR1 MNHNS and CDR2 SASEGT. The CDR3 covers 14 residues. With 6 bases removed from V and 4 bases from J, the gap between germline ends came to 13 bases. CDR3 residues: CASSAGTVNQPQHF. In DNA form, the CDR3 reads TGTGCCAGCAGCGCCGGGACCGTAAATCAGCCCCAGCATTTT.

The chain has TRBV28 and TRBJ2-7, with a possible D match to TRBD1 (6 bases). The CDR3 contains 14 residues. With 4 bases removed from V and 6 bases from J, the gap between germline ends came to 16 bases. Per germline, CDR1 MDHEN and CDR2 SYDVKM. CDR3 residues: CASSSMGHKVEQYF. Here the CDR3 DNA reads TGTGCCAGCAGTTCCATGGGACATAAGGTCGAGCAGTACTTC.